This TCR beta chain was sequenced in a study of blood T cell repertoires in COVID-19. The overall study: COVID-19 samples, acute and convalescent, were from the United States, Italy and Spain. PBMCs, B-cell-depleted T cells, or T cells were the source of the cDNA or gDNA that made up the material.

Enrollees, roughly 18 to 89 years old, lived in 24 US areas. The table came from immunoSEQ multiplex PCR; TCRdb's copy has only in-frame clones and leaves some out. Of a few hundred thousand clones listed, under 85% were seen once; the top ten hold approximately 5%. The CDR3 sequence is 12 residues long. V lost 4 bases, J lost 3 bases, and 8 bases lay in between. V gene TRBV5-3 combines with J gene TRBJ2-7, with D possibly TRBD2 on 6 matching bases. TRBV5-3 counts as an open reading frame of uncertain function. This clonotype originated in a woman in her forties or fifties who had recovered from COVID-19. Sequenced: PBMCs or T cells enriched from blood (not recorded which). CDR3 sequence: CARSTGSYEQYF. The CDR3 DNA sequence: TGTGCCAGAAGCACCGGGAGCTACGAGCAGTACTTC.